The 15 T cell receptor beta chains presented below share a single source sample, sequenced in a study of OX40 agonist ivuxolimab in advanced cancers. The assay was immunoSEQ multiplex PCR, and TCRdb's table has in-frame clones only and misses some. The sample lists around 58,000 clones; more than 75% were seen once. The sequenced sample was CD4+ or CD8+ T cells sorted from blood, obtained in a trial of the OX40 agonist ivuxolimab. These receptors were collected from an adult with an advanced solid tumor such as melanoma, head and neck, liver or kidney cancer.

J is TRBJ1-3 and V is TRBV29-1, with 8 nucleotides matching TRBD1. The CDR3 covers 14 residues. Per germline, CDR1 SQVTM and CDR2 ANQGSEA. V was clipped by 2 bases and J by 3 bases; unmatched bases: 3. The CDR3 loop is CSVEMTGDGNTIYF. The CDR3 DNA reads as TGCAGCGTTGAAATGACAGGGGATGGAAACACCATATATTTT.

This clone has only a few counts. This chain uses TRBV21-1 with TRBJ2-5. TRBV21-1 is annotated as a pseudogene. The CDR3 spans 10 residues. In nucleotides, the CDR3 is TGTGCCAGCGGGGGAGAGACCCAGTACTTC. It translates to CASGGETQYF.

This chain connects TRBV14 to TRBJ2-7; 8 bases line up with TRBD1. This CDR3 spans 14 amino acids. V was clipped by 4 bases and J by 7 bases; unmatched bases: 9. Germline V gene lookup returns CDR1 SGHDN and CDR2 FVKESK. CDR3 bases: TGTGCCAGCAGCCCCTGGACAGGGATAAGAGAGCAGTACTTC. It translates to CASSPWTGIREQYF.

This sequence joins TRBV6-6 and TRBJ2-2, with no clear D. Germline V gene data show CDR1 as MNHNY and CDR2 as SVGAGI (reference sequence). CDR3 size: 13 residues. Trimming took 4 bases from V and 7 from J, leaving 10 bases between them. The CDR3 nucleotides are TGTGCCAGCAGTTGGGTAGAAGTCGGGGAGCTGTTTTTT. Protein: CASSWVEVGELFF.

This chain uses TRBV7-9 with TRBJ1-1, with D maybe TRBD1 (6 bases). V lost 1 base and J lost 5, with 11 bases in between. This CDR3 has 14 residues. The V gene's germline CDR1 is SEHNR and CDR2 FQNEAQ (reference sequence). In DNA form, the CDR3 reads TGTGCCAGCAGCTTAGAGACAGGAGTGACTGAAGCTTTCTTT. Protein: CASSLETGVTEAFF.

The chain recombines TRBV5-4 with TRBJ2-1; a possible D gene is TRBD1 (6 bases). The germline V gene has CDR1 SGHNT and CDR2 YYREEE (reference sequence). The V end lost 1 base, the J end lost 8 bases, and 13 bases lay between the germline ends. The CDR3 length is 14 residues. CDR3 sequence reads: CASSLRGGRDEQFF. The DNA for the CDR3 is TGTGCCAGCAGCTTGAGAGGGGGAAGGGATGAGCAGTTCTTC.

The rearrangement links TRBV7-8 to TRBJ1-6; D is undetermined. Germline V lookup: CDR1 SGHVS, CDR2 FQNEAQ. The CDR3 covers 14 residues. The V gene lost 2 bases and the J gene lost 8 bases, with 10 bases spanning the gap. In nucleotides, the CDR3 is TGTGCCAGCAGCTTACCGGGGATCTATTCACCCCTCCACTTT. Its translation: CASSLPGIYSPLHF.

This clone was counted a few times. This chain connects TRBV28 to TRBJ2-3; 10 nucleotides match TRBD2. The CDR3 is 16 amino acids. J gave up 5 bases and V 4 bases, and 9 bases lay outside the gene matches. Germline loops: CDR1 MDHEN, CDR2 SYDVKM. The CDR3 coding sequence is TGTGCCAGCAGTTGGCCCCAGCGGGAGGGGGGAGATACGCAGTATTTT. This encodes CASSWPQREGGDTQYF.

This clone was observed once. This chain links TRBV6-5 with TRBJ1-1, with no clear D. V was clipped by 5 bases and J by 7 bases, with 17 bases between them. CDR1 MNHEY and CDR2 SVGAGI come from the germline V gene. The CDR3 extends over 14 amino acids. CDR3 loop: CASSRGGRSNEAFF. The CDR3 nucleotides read TGTGCCAGCAGTCGCGGTGGGCGATCAAATGAAGCTTTCTTT.

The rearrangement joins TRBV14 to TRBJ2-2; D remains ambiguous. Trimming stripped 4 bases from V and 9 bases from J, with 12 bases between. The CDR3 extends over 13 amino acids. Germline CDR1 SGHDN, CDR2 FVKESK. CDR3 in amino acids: CASSPPGLRELFF. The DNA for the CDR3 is TGTGCCAGCAGCCCTCCCGGCCTCAGGGAGCTGTTTTTT.

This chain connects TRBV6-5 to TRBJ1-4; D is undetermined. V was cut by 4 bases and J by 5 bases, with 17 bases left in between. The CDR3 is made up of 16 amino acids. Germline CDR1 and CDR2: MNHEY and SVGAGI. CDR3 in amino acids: CASSSLRTDRNEKLFF. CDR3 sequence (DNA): TGTGCCAGCAGTTCCCTACGGACGGACCGAAATGAAAAACTGTTTTTT.

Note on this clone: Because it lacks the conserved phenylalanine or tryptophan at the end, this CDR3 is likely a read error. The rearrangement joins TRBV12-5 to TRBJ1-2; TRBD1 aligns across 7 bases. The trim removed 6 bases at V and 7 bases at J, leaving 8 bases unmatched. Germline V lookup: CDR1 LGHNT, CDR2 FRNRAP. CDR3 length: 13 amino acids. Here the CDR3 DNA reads TGTGCTAGTGGCCTCCGGACAGGCGGTGGCTACACCCTC. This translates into CASGLRTGGGYTL.

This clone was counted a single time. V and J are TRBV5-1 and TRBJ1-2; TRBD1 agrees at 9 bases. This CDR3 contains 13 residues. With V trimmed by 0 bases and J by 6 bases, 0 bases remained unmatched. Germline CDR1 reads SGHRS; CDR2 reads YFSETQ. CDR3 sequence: CASSLGDRDGYTF. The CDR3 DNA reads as TGCGCCAGCAGCTTGGGGGACAGGGATGGCTACACCTTC.

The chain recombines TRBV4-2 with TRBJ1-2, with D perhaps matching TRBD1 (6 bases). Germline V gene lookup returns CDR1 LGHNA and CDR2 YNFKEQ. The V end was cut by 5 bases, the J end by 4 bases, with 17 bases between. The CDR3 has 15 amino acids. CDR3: CASSFRGGSSYGYTF. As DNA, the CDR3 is TGTGCCAGCAGCTTCCGAGGGGGATCCAGCTATGGCTACACCTTC.

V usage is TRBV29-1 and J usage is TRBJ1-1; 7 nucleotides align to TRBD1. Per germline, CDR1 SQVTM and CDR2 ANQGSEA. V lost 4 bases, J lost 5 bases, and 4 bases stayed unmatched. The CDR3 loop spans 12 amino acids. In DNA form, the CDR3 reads TGCAGCGTTGGGGAGGGGGCGACTGAAGCTTTCTTT. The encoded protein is CSVGEGATEAFF.